The rows below give T cell receptor beta chains drawn from one sample of a study of tumor and adjacent non-tumor tissue in lung cancer. MiXCR was run by TCRdb on the multiplex PCR reads, yielding one entry per CDR3 protein. The repertoire includes over 110,000 distinct CDR3 sequences, approximately 72% of them detected once, and 15% to 20% sits in the top ten. Sequencing was performed on lung tumor tissue. Source of these receptors: a man aged 55 to 70 with small cell lung cancer. Both conserved end residues are part of each CDR3. The D gene is left open where the match is weak. Clone sizes are given selectively: once, few, many, or a class where the clone is expanded.

D: -
J: TRBJ2-5
size: once
V: TRBV25-1
CDR3: CASSDRRMGRETQYF
DNA: TGTGCCAGCAGTGATAGAAGGATGGGGCGTGAGACCCAGTACTTC

D: TRBD2
J: TRBJ2-1
size: -
V: TRBV6-1
CDR3: CVSGGGSGGSNNEQFF
DNA: TGTGTCAGCGGCGGGGGGTCGGGAGGTTCGAACAATGAGCAGTTCTTC

D: -
J: TRBJ2-1
size: -
V: TRBV6-5
CDR3: CASRPGGGNEQFF
DNA: TGTGCCAGCAGACCCGGTGGGGGGAATGAGCAGTTCTTC

D: -
J: TRBJ2-6
size: -
V: TRBV11-2
CDR3: CANSLDPSGANLLTF
DNA: TGTGCCAACAGCTTAGACCCATCTGGGGCCAACCTCCTGACTTTC

D: -
J: TRBJ2-6
size: -
V: TRBV12-5
CDR3: CGSAPGTCNVLTF
DNA: TGCGGTAGTGCCCCAGGGACATGCAACGTCCTGACTTTC

D: TRBD2
J: TRBJ2-2
size: many
V: TRBV11-2
CDR3: CASKTGGFGELFF
DNA: TGTGCCAGCAAGACGGGAGGGTTCGGGGAGCTGTTTTTT

D: -
J: TRBJ1-2
size: many
V: TRBV4-1
CDR3: CASSQGLGTNYGYTF
DNA: TGCGCCAGCAGCCAAGGCCTCGGGACTAACTATGGCTACACCTTC

D: TRBD2
J: TRBJ2-7
size: many
V: TRBV11-3
CDR3: CASSLGLVTYEQYF
DNA: TGTGCCAGCAGCTTGGGACTAGTTACGTACGAGCAGTACTTC

D: -
J: TRBJ2-7
size: -
V: TRBV30
CDR3: CAWSVMGGSYEQYF
DNA: TGTGCCTGGAGTGTAATGGGGGGCTCCTACGAGCAGTACTTC

D: -
J: TRBJ1-6
size: -
V: TRBV6-6
CDR3: CASSPSGSTYNSPLHF
DNA: TGTGCCAGCAGTCCCTCAGGGAGCACCTATAATTCACCCCTCCACTTT

D: -
J: TRBJ2-1
size: -
V: TRBV29-1
CDR3: CSVHEGVNEQFF
DNA: TGCAGCGTGCACGAGGGAGTCAACGAGCAGTTCTTC

D: -
J: TRBJ2-7
size: -
V: TRBV11-2
CDR3: CASSCIGIIYEQYF
DNA: TGTGCCAGCAGCTGTATCGGGATCATATACGAGCAGTACTTC

D: -
J: TRBJ2-3
size: -
V: TRBV12-3/TRBV12-4
CDR3: CASSLDSLGDTQYF
DNA: TGTGCCAGCAGTTTAGATAGCTTGGGAGATACGCAGTATTTT

D: TRBD2
J: TRBJ2-1
size: -
V: TRBV29-1
CDR3: CSVEVQWLAGGNEEFF
DNA: TGCAGCGTTGAAGTTCAATGGCTAGCGGGGGGCAATGAGGAGTTCTTC

D: -
J: TRBJ2-7
size: -
V: TRBV12-3/TRBV12-4
CDR3: CACRSHLGERNQWAYEQYF
DNA: TGTGCCTGCAGATCGCATCTTGGGGAGAGGAATCAGTGGGCCTACGAGCAGTACTTC

D: TRBD1
J: TRBJ2-1
size: -
V: TRBV10-3
CDR3: CAISQNSGQGSNEQFF
DNA: TGTGCCATCAGTCAAAACTCTGGACAGGGAAGTAATGAGCAGTTCTTC

D: -
J: TRBJ2-7
size: few
V: TRBV4-1
CDR3: CASSQGTHSSYEQYF
DNA: TGCGCCAGCAGCCAAGGAACCCACTCCTCCTACGAGCAGTACTTC

D: -
J: TRBJ2-2
size: few
V: TRBV5-6
CDR3: CASSLVTREEQGSGELFF
DNA: TGTGCCAGCAGCTTGGTTACGAGGGAGGAACAGGGTTCCGGGGAGCTGTTTTTT

D: TRBD2
J: TRBJ2-4
size: many
V: TRBV11-1
CDR3: CASSRFPGLAGLAKNIQYF
DNA: TGTGCCAGCAGCCGCTTCCCGGGACTAGCGGGACTAGCCAAAAACATTCAGTACTTC

D: TRBD2
J: TRBJ2-2
size: -
V: TRBV5-1
CDR3: CTSSGCSGTSGTTGELFF
DNA: TGCACCAGCAGCGGGTGCTCCGGGACTAGCGGAACCACCGGGGAGCTGTTTTTT

D: -
J: TRBJ2-1
size: -
V: TRBV6-5
CDR3: CASSYGEVTKLSSYNEHFF
DNA: TGTGCCAGCAGTTACGGGGAAGTCACTAAGTTGAGCTCCTACAATGAGCACTTCTTC

D: TRBD1
J: TRBJ2-1
size: once
V: TRBV11-3
CDR3: CASSSHGQGVEQSF
DNA: TGTGCCAGCAGCTCCCATGGACAGGGAGTTGAGCAGTCCTTC

D: -
J: TRBJ2-3
size: -
V: TRBV12-3/TRBV12-4
CDR3: CASSFIAKGTDTQYF
DNA: TGTGCCAGCAGTTTCATAGCAAAGGGCACAGATACGCAGTATTTT

D: -
J: TRBJ2-3
size: -
V: TRBV6-1
CDR3: CVSGTWDTQYF
DNA: TGTGTCAGCGGTACATGGGATACGCAGTATTTT

D: -
J: TRBJ2-6
size: -
V: TRBV7-8
CDR3: CASSLARGRKAGFVSGANVLTF
DNA: TGTGCCAGCAGCTTAGCCCGTGGCAGGAAGGCGGGATTTGTCTCTGGGGCCAACGTCCTGACTTTC

D: -
J: TRBJ2-2
size: -
V: TRBV20-1
CDR3: CSARSVRTTGKLFF
DNA: TGCAGTGCTAGAAGTGTCCGAACCACCGGGAAGCTGTTTTTT

D: TRBD2
J: TRBJ2-2
size: -
V: TRBV5-1
CDR3: CASNGYSGTSGTTGELFF
DNA: TGCGCCAGCAACGGGTACTCCGGGACTAGCGGAACCACAGGGGAGCTGTTTTTT

D: TRBD1
J: TRBJ2-1
size: -
V: TRBV4-2
CDR3: CASSRGQGGYIEQFF
DNA: TGTGCCAGCAGCCGAGGACAGGGGGGATACATTGAGCAATTCTTC

D: -
J: TRBJ1-4
size: many
V: TRBV20-1
CDR3: CSARAGLRNEKLFF
DNA: TGCAGTGCTAGAGCGGGACTCCGTAATGAAAAACTGTTTTTT

D: -
J: TRBJ2-1
size: many
V: TRBV6-2/TRBV6-3
CDR3: CASRGPYNEQFF
DNA: TGTGCCAGCAGAGGGCCGTACAATGAGCAGTTCTTC

D: -
J: TRBJ2-1
size: -
V: TRBV6-5
CDR3: CASSYSEAEGLQFF
DNA: TGTGCCAGCAGTTACTCGGAGGCGGAAGGGTTGCAGTTCTTC

D: TRBD1
J: TRBJ2-3
size: -
V: TRBV20-1
CDR3: CSARQGPDTQYF
DNA: TGCAGTGCGAGACAGGGGCCAGATACGCAGTATTTT

D: -
J: TRBJ1-1
size: -
V: TRBV14
CDR3: CARSQDPGENTEAFF
DNA: TGTGCCAGAAGCCAAGACCCTGGAGAGAACACTGAAGCTTTCTTT

D: -
J: TRBJ2-2
size: -
V: TRBV10-2
CDR3: CANRGGKLANTGELFF
DNA: TGCGCCAACCGTGGAGGTAAATTAGCGAACACCGGGGAGCTGTTTTTT

D: -
J: TRBJ2-5
size: -
V: TRBV7-9
CDR3: CASSFDMGEAQYF
DNA: TGTGCCAGCAGCTTCGACATGGGGGAGGCCCAGTACTTC

D: TRBD2
J: TRBJ2-1
size: once
V: TRBV6-1
CDR3: CASRLAGAYNEQFF
DNA: TGTGCCAGCCGTCTTGCGGGAGCCTACAATGAGCAGTTCTTC

D: -
J: TRBJ2-1
size: -
V: TRBV5-4
CDR3: CASRPSVSGTFSYNEQFF
DNA: TGTGCCAGCAGGCCTTCCGTCTCCGGGACTTTCTCCTACAATGAGCAGTTCTTC

D: TRBD1
J: TRBJ2-2
size: few
V: TRBV11-1
CDR3: CASSPPDRVDTGELFF
DNA: TGTGCCAGTAGCCCCCCGGACAGGGTAGACACCGGGGAGCTGTTTTTC

D: -
J: TRBJ2-3
size: -
V: TRBV6-1
CDR3: CAGRGIVSTYTQYF
DNA: TGTGCCGGCCGAGGAATCGTGAGCACATATACGCAGTATTTT

D: -
J: TRBJ2-6
size: -
V: TRBV5-4
CDR3: CASSRASSWANVLTF
DNA: TGTGCCAGCAGCCGCGCTAGCTCTTGGGCCAACGTCCTGACTTTC

D: TRBD1
J: TRBJ2-1
size: -
V: TRBV2
CDR3: CTSRDRTGYNEQFF
DNA: TGTACCAGCAGGGACAGGACAGGCTACAATGAGCAGTTCTTC

D: -
J: TRBJ1-5
size: -
V: TRBV12-3/TRBV12-4
CDR3: CASSLTPQSNNQPQHF
DNA: TGTGCCAGCAGCTTGACCCCACAGTCGAACAATCAGCCCCAGCATTTT

D: TRBD2
J: TRBJ2-3
size: -
V: TRBV11-2
CDR3: CASSFGLAGVSDTQYF
DNA: TGTGCCAGCAGCTTTGGTTTAGCGGGAGTTTCAGATACGCAGTATTTT

D: -
J: TRBJ2-2
size: many
V: TRBV6-5
CDR3: CASSLHGELFF
DNA: TGTGCCAGCAGTCTCCACGGGGAGCTGTTTTTT

D: -
J: TRBJ2-5
size: -
V: TRBV20-1
CDR3: CSARGHVETQYF
DNA: TGCAGTGCTAGAGGACATGTAGAGACCCAGTACTTC

D: TRBD1
J: TRBJ1-1
size: many
V: TRBV6-2/TRBV6-3
CDR3: CASKRDRGEFGEAFF
DNA: TGTGCCAGCAAGAGAGACAGGGGGGAGTTCGGTGAAGCTTTCTTT

D: TRBD2
J: TRBJ2-3
size: -
V: TRBV20-1
CDR3: CGARSSSGTSTDTQYF
DNA: TGCGGTGCTAGATCGTCTAGCGGGACTAGCACAGATACGCAGTATTTT

D: -
J: TRBJ1-5
size: -
V: TRBV6-5
CDR3: CASSYGSGSRIDTQHF
DNA: TGTGCCAGCAGTTACGGGTCCGGTTCCCGCATAGATACGCAGCATTTT

D: TRBD1
J: TRBJ1-2
size: few
V: TRBV20-1
CDR3: CSARVGGLYGYTF
DNA: TGCAGTGCTAGAGTAGGGGGCTTATATGGCTACACCTTC

D: TRBD1
J: TRBJ2-3
size: -
V: TRBV5-1
CDR3: CASSSGGTGLDTQYF
DNA: TGCGCCAGCAGCTCGGGTGGGACAGGGTTGGATACGCAGTATTTT

D: -
J: TRBJ1-5
size: -
V: TRBV6-1
CDR3: CASSRGGLDQPQHF
DNA: TGTGCCAGCAGCCGGGGAGGGTTAGATCAGCCCCAGCATTTT

D: TRBD2
J: TRBJ2-3
size: few
V: TRBV29-1
CDR3: CSVVRFVGGRADTQYF
DNA: TGCAGCGTCGTCCGGTTTGTTGGCGGGAGAGCAGATACGCAGTATTTT

D: TRBD2
J: TRBJ2-7
size: once
V: TRBV29-1
CDR3: CSVGGVAGESDERYF
DNA: TGCAGCGTTGGCGGGGTAGCGGGAGAGTCAGACGAGCGATACTTC

D: -
J: TRBJ1-1
size: many
V: TRBV29-1
CDR3: CSVRRGGENTEAFF
DNA: TGCAGCGTCCGCCGGGGGGGAGAAAACACTGAAGCTTTCTTT

D: TRBD1
J: TRBJ2-2
size: once
V: TRBV12-5
CDR3: CTAWDRDTGELFF
DNA: TGTACTGCCTGGGACAGAGACACCGGTGAGCTGTTTTTT

D: TRBD2
J: TRBJ2-5
size: few
V: TRBV12-3/TRBV12-4
CDR3: CASSRSGLAGGRGPKTETQYF
DNA: TGTGCCAGCAGCCGCTCGGGACTAGCGGGAGGGAGGGGCCCGAAGACAGAGACCCAGTACTTC

D: -
J: TRBJ2-7
size: -
V: TRBV7-2
CDR3: CASKPRDAGYEQYF
DNA: TGTGCCAGCAAACCCCGGGACGCCGGCTACGAGCAGTACTTC

D: -
J: TRBJ2-3
size: few
V: TRBV12-3/TRBV12-4
CDR3: CANAILSDTQYF
DNA: TGTGCCAACGCCATACTATCGGATACGCAGTATTTT

D: TRBD2
J: TRBJ2-3
size: -
V: TRBV5-1
CDR3: CASRLGVAGAGTDTQYF
DNA: TGCGCCAGCAGATTGGGAGTAGCGGGAGCAGGCACAGATACGCAGTATTTT

D: -
J: TRBJ2-1
size: -
V: TRBV11-3
CDR3: CSSSLGEGTGAGYNEHFF
DNA: TGTTCCAGCAGCTTAGGGGAAGGCACGGGGGCCGGCTACAATGAGCATTTCTTC